The T cell receptor beta chain under discussion was sequenced for a study of blood T cell repertoires in COVID-19. Germline-derived CDR1 and CDR2 are MNHEY and SMNVEV (reference sequence). The junction had 5 bases not matched to a gene; V was cut back by 4 bases and J by 1 base. CDR3 length: 15 amino acids. Profiled with immunoSEQ multiplex PCR; TCRdb holds only in-frame clones, not every one. The sample shows fewer than 150,000 clones, 84% of them seen only once. Sequenced material: peripheral blood. The J gene is TRBJ1-1, the V gene TRBV27; TRBD1 aligns across 8 bases. The TCR originated in a human donor in a cohort sampled during active COVID-19. The CDR3 spells CASSSGQGWNTEAFF. For the CDR3, the DNA is TGTGCCAGCAGTTCCGGACAGGGATGGAACACTGAAGCTTTCTTT.